The source of this T cell receptor beta chain is a study of T cells in Graves' hyperthyroidism and ophthalmopathy. Regarding the study as a whole: Model output signaled ophthalmopathy a median approximately six months ahead of onset. Ophthalmopathy stood apart from stable hyperthyroidism in a 13 V-J model.

Patients with uncontrolled infections, other autoimmune diseases, pregnancy or lactation were excluded. This CDR3 spans 15 amino acids. The ends were cut back, 3 bases at V and 2 bases at J, with 12 bases in the middle. The germline V gene has CDR1 SGHRS and CDR2 YFSETQ. Worth noting for this clonotype: What it binds is not known.

Using RNA transcripts as the source, TCR beta CDR3 regions were amplified. First-round RT-PCR targeting the TCR CDR3 was performed with the HTBI primer set. TCRdb recomputed calls from the multiplex PCR reads with MiXCR, one row per CDR3 protein. This table has nearly 600,000 distinct CDR3 sequences, 14% appearing once. What was sequenced was blood. The sequence was obtained from a woman aged 18-35 years with Graves' ophthalmopathy. The rearrangement links TRBV5-1 to TRBJ2-1, with D hard to call. Here the CDR3 DNA reads TGCGCCAGCAGCTCGAAGGACGGAGCCTACAATGAGCAGTTCTTC. Its translation is CASSSKDGAYNEQFF.